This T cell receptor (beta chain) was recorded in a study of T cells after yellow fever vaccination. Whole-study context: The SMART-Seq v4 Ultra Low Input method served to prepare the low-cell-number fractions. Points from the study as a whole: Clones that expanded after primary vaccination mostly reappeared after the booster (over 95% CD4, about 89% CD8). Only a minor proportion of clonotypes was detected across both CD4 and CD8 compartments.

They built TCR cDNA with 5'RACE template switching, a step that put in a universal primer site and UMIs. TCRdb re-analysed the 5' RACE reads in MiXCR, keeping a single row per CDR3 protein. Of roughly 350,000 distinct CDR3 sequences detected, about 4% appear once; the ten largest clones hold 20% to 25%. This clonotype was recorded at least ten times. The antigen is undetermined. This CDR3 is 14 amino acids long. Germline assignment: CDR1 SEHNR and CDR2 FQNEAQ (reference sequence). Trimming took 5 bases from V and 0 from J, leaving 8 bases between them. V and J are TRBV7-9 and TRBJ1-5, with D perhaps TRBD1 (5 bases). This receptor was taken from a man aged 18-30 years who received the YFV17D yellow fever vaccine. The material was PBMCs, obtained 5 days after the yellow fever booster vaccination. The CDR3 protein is CASSGTDSNQPQHF. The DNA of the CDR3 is TGTGCCAGCAGCGGGACTGATAGCAATCAGCCCCAGCATTTT.